One sample yielded the 18 T cell receptor beta chains listed below, sequenced in a study of blood T cell repertoires in COVID-19. Produced via immunoSEQ multiplex PCR; TCRdb's table is partial and in-frame only. The profile shows 200,000 to 300,000 clones, approximately 90% of them singletons. Specimen: PBMCs or T cells enriched from blood (not recorded which). All receptors derive from a woman aged 40 to 50 with acute COVID-19.

The chain carries TRBV5-4 and TRBJ2-2; 12 nucleotides align to TRBD2. Germline V gene lookup returns CDR1 SGHNT and CDR2 YYREEE (reference sequence). The CDR3 is 16 amino acids. Unmatched junction bases numbered 5, after V lost 2 bases and J lost 6 bases. Here the CDR3 reads CASSLTSGRFSGELFF. DNA for the CDR3: TGTGCCAGCAGCTTAACTAGCGGGAGGTTCTCCGGGGAGCTGTTTTTT. Based on the CDR3 plus reference TRBV5-4 and TRBJ2-2, the full variable domain is ETGVTQSPTHLIKTRGQQVTLRCSSQSGHNTVSWYQQALGQGPQFIFQYYREEENGRGNFPPRFSGLQFPNYSSELNVNALELDDSALYLCASSLTSGRFSGELFFGEGSRLTVL.

This chain uses TRBV11-2 with TRBJ2-5; 7 bases are a match to TRBD2. V lost 0 bases and J lost 7; bases outside the gene matches: 11. Per germline, CDR1 SGHAT and CDR2 FQNNGV. There are 16 residues in the CDR3. CDR3 nucleotides: TGTGCCAGCAGCTTAGAGGCTAGCGGAACTCCGATGACCCAGTACTTC. Its translation is CASSLEASGTPMTQYF. The variable domain in full, completed from reference TRBV11-2 and TRBJ2-5, reads EAGVAQSPRYKIIEKRQSVAFWCNPISGHATLYWYQQILGQGPKLLIQFQNNGVVDDSQLPKDRFSAERLKGVDSTLKIQPAKLEDSAVYLCASSLEASGTPMTQYFGPGTRLLVL.

The chain combines TRBV5-5 with TRBJ2-7, with D unclear. The CDR3 has 16 residues. V lost 0 bases, J lost 4 bases, and 17 bases lay in between. CDR1 is SGHKS and CDR2 is YYEKEE in the germline V gene (reference sequence). The CDR3, as DNA: TGTGCCAGCAGCTTGGATCTCGAATTAACATTGTACGAGCAGTACTTC. Its protein product is CASSLDLELTLYEQYF.

The CDR3 coding sequence is TGTGCCAGCAGCTTAGCGCTGGGCCCCGTGTACTTC. Translated: CASSLALGPVYF. V is TRBV7-2 and J is TRBJ2-4; D unclear. Looked up from germline, CDR1 is SGHTA and CDR2 is FQGNSA. The V and J ends lost 0 bases and 15 bases respectively, with 12 bases between them. This CDR3 has 12 residues.

The V and J genes are TRBV28 and TRBJ2-4; 7 bases agree with TRBD1. J was trimmed by 0 bases and V by 3 bases; bases with no gene match: 8. The CDR3 loop spans 17 amino acids. CDR1 MDHEN and CDR2 SYDVKM come from the germline V gene. The CDR3 protein is CASSFLRQGLAKNIQYF. The CDR3 DNA sequence: TGTGCCAGCAGTTTTCTTCGACAGGGCCTAGCCAAAAACATTCAGTACTTC. The variable domain in full, completed from reference TRBV28 and TRBJ2-4, reads DVKVTQSSRYLVKRTGEKVFLECVQDMDHENMFWYRQDPGLGLRLIYFSYDVKMKEKGDIPEGYSVSREKKERFSLILESASTNQTSMYLCASSFLRQGLAKNIQYFGAGTRLSVL.

The rearrangement joins TRBV20-1 to TRBJ2-7, with 7 positions matching TRBD1. This CDR3 spans 14 amino acids. In germline, CDR1 is DFQATT, CDR2 SNEGSKA (reference sequence). J was trimmed by 1 base and V by 3 bases; bases with no gene match: 6. As DNA, the CDR3 is TGCAGTGCTAGTGGGGACAGCCCTTCCTACGAGCAGTACTTC. It codes for CSASGDSPSYEQYF.

The chain is built from TRBV7-2 and TRBJ1-4, with D uncertain. Germline CDR1 is SGHTA and CDR2 is FQGNSA. The V and J ends lost 4 bases and 5 bases respectively, with 14 bases between them. The CDR3 is 15 residues long. The CDR3 DNA is TGTGCCAGCAGCTCCCCGGCGGAGACGAATGAAAAACTGTTTTTT. Residues: CASSSPAETNEKLFF.

This chain joins TRBV11-2 and TRBJ1-1; no firm D call. Germline values: CDR1 SGHAT, CDR2 FQNNGV. The CDR3 has 11 residues. V was cut by 8 bases and J by 5 bases, with 9 bases left in between. The CDR3 here is CASAAETEAFF. CDR3 sequence (DNA): TGTGCCAGCGCGGCGGAAACTGAAGCTTTCTTT. Complete variable domain (other parts from reference TRBV11-2 and TRBJ1-1): EAGVAQSPRYKIIEKRQSVAFWCNPISGHATLYWYQQILGQGPKLLIQFQNNGVVDDSQLPKDRFSAERLKGVDSTLKIQPAKLEDSAVYLCASAAETEAFFGQGTRLTVV.

The chain recombines TRBV28 with TRBJ1-2; 9 bases are a match to TRBD1. V was pared by 2 bases and J by 4 bases, with 5 bases of the junction left unmatched. This CDR3 is 15 amino acids long. Germline-derived CDR1 and CDR2 are MDHEN and SYDVKM. CDR3 in DNA: TGTGCCAGCAGTTTAACCGGGACAGGGCCCTATGGCTACACCTTC. The encoded protein is CASSLTGTGPYGYTF.

The chain combines TRBV7-9 with TRBJ2-7, with 8 bases aligning to TRBD1. With V trimmed by 5 bases and J by 2 bases, 5 bases remained unmatched. Germline loops: CDR1 SEHNR, CDR2 FQNEAQ (reference sequence). This CDR3 is 14 amino acids long. The CDR3 region is CASSPPGQAYEQYF. The CDR3, as DNA: TGTGCCAGCAGCCCGCCGGGACAGGCCTACGAGCAGTACTTC.

The chain employs TRBV19 and TRBJ2-5; weak D call: TRBD2 (7 bases). This CDR3 spans 17 amino acids. Germline-derived CDR1 and CDR2 are LNHDA and SQIVND (reference sequence). Deletions cut 5 bases from V and 5 bases from J, with 24 bases between. The chain's CDR3 is CASSPSGEGGPGETQYF. The DNA of the CDR3 is TGTGCCAGTAGTCCCTCCGGGGAGGGGGGCCCCGGGGAGACCCAGTACTTC.

This clone has only one observation. The chain is built from TRBV6-1 and TRBJ1-5; possibly TRBD1 for D (5 bases). The V gene's germline CDR1 is MNHNS and CDR2 SASEGT. CDR3 length equals 15 residues. The germline V and J ends were trimmed by 2 bases and 3 bases, with 11 bases remaining between them. CDR3 protein: CASSEIAGNNQPQHF. For the CDR3, the DNA is TGTGCCAGCAGTGAAATTGCAGGGAACAATCAGCCCCAGCATTTT.

The chain uses TRBV7-9 and TRBJ1-6; D uncertain. The V end was cut by 4 bases, the J end by 7 bases, with 14 bases between. This CDR3 has 15 amino acids. Germline values: CDR1 SEHNR, CDR2 FQNEAQ (reference sequence). CDR3 in DNA: TGTGCCAGCAGCTACCATAGTCCGACAAATTCACCCCTCCACTTT. Protein: CASSYHSPTNSPLHF.

The genes are TRBV7-8 and TRBJ2-3, with 10 bases lining up with TRBD2. The CDR3 has 17 residues. V lost 3 bases to trimming and J lost 4 bases; unmatched junction nucleotides: 10. Germline V gene sequence: CDR1 SGHVS, CDR2 FQNEAQ. CDR3 in DNA: TGTGCCAGCAGCTTGGCGATGTGGCTAGCGGGAGCAGATACGCAGTATTTT. It translates to CASSLAMWLAGADTQYF.

Points on this clone: A read error may account for a junction end that differs from germline. This chain joins TRBV25-1 and TRBJ2-7; 15 nucleotides match TRBD2. Germline CDR1 reads MGHDK; CDR2 reads SYGVNS. This CDR3 has 15 residues. This CDR3 is CASSEAGGLAGGTDF. CDR3 bases: TGTGCCAGCAGTGAAGCAGGGGGACTAGCGGGAGGCACGGACTTC.

The rearrangement uses TRBV28 and TRBJ1-2; 8 bases align to TRBD1. The CDR3 runs 17 residues. Germline CDR1 reads MDHEN; CDR2 reads SYDVKM. After removal of 2 bases from V and 8 bases from J, the junction contained 16 bases not matched to a gene. CDR3 region: CASSLNPPDREKKGYTF. The CDR3 DNA sequence: TGTGCCAGCAGTTTAAACCCCCCGGACAGGGAGAAAAAGGGCTACACCTTC.

The rearrangement uses TRBV19 and TRBJ2-1; D unclear. Germline CDR1 is LNHDA and CDR2 is SQIVND (reference sequence). CDR3 length: 14 amino acids. V was clipped by 0 bases and J by 3 bases, with 6 bases between them. CDR3 in DNA: TGTGCCAGTAGTATAGACGCAGTCTACAATGAGCAGTTCTTC. Translation: CASSIDAVYNEQFF.

The gene calls are TRBV18 and TRBJ2-3; TRBD1 agrees at 9 bases. The trim removed 3 bases at V and 5 bases at J, leaving 0 bases unmatched. The CDR3 consists of 13 residues. CDR1 and CDR2 from the germline V gene are KGHSH and LQKENI. This CDR3 reads CASSPGQGDTQYF. CDR3 nucleotide sequence: TGTGCCAGCTCACCGGGACAGGGAGATACGCAGTATTTT.